This TCR beta chain was documented in a study of T-cell reconstitution after alpha-beta-depleted transplantation in children. Germline V gives CDR1 SGHRS, CDR2 YFSETQ. V lost 4 bases to trimming and J lost 3 bases; unmatched junction nucleotides: 4. There are 15 residues in the CDR3. This clonotype was counted a few times. Antigen specificity is unknown. Study-level findings and limits: Where some patients showed high TCRbeta diversity at day 60, it came from recipient T cells and thymic progenitors that had survived.

Unique molecular identifiers were incorporated into the prepared TCRbeta library. MiXCR, applied by TCRdb to the PCR reads, yields one record per CDR3 protein. The table has 700,000 to 950,000 distinct CDR3 sequences, around 17% seen once. The chain links TRBV5-1 to TRBJ2-6; 7 bases line up with TRBD1. The sequence was obtained from a male patient younger than 18 who had a stem cell transplant for acute lymphoblastic leukemia, so the T cells may come from the graft donor. The sample consisted of PBMCs, mostly from graft donor cells, taken 360 days after TCRalphabeta/CD19-depleted stem cell transplant. The CDR3 coding sequence is TGCGCCAGCAGCCTGACAGGGTATGGGGCCAACGTCCTGACTTTC. As protein: CASSLTGYGANVLTF.